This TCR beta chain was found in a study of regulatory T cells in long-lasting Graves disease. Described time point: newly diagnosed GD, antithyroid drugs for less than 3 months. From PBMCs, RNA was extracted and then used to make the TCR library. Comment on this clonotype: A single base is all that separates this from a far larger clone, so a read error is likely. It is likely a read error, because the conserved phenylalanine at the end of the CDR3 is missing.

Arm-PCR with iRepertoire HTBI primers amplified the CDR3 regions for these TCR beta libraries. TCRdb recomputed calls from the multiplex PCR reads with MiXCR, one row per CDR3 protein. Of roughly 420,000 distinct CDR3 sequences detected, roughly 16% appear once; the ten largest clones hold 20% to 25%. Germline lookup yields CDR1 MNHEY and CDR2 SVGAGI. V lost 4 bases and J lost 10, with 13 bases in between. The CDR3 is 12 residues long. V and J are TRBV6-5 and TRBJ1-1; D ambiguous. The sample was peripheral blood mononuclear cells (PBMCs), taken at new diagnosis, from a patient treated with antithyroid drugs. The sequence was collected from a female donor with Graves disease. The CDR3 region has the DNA TGTGCCAGCAGTTCCGAGGATGTTGGAGCTTTCTCT. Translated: CASSSEDVGAFS.